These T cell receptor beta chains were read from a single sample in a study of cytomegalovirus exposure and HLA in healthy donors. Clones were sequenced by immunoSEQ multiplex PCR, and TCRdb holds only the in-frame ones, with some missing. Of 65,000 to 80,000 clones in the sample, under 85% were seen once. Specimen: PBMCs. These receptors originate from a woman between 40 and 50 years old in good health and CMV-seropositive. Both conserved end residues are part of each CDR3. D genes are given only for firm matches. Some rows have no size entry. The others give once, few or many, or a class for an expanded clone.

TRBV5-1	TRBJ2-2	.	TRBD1	TGCGCCAGCAGTATTCAGGGGGCGGGCACCGGGGAGCTGTTTTTT	CASSIQGAGTGELFF
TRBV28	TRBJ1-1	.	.	TGTGCCAGCAGTTTATGGGCCGGGAACGGTGGAACTGAAGCTTTCTTT	CASSLWAGNGGTEAFF
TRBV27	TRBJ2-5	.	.	TGTGCCAGCAGCAGGCAACCCCAAGAGACCCAGTACTTC	CASSRQPQETQYF
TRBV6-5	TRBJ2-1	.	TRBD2	TGTGCCAGCAGTTACTCGAACGGGGGGGGTTTCAATGAGCAGTTCTTC	CASSYSNGGGFNEQFF
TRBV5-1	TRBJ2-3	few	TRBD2	TGCGCCAGCAGCTTGGGGGGCGGGGGGACTCAACCTAGCACAGATACGCAGTATTTT	CASSLGGGGTQPSTDTQYF
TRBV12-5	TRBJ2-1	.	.	TGTGCTAGTGGTTTGTCCGGTGAGCAGTTCTTC	CASGLSGEQFF
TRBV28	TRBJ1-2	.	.	TGTGCCAGCAGTTCCCCTCGTGGGGGAGGAGGCTACACCTTC	CASSSPRGGGGYTF
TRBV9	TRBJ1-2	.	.	TGTGCCAGCAGCGATCCATCTAACTATGGCTACACCTTC	CASSDPSNYGYTF
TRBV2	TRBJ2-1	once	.	TGTGCCAGCAGGGGAGTTGGTGAGCAGTTCTTC	CASRGVGEQFF
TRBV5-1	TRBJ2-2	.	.	TGCGCCAGCAGCCCAGGACAGGGAGGGGCCGGGGAGCTGTTTTTT	CASSPGQGGAGELFF
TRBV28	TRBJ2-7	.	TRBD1	TGTGCCAGCACCGATCCGGCGGGACAGGGATTCTACGAGCAGTACTTC	CASTDPAGQGFYEQYF
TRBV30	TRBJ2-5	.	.	TGTGCCTGGAGTAGAGGCAGGGTGTTGGGAGAGACCCAGTACTTC	CAWSRGRVLGETQYF
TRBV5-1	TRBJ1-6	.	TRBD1	TGCGCCAGCAGCTTTTTGGCCGGACAGGGAAATTCACCCCTCCACTTT	CASSFLAGQGNSPLHF
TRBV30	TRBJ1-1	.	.	TGTGCCTGGAGTCGGGGTCAGGTCACTGAAGCTTTCTTT	CAWSRGQVTEAFF
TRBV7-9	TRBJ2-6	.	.	TGTGCCAGCAGCTCCCGGACAGATTCAGACTCTGGGGCCAACGTCCTGACTTTC	CASSSRTDSDSGANVLTF
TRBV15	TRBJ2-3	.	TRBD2	TGTGCCACCAGCCCCCGAACGACTAGCGGGGGGCCAGATACGCAGTATTTT	CATSPRTTSGGPDTQYF
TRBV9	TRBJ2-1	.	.	TGTGCCAGCAGCGTAGGGGCAGTTCAGGTAGATGAGCAGTTCTTC	CASSVGAVQVDEQFF
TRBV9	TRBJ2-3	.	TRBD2	TGTGTCAGCAGCGGAGGACTAGCGGGGGGGCTAAGCACAGATACGCAGTATTTT	CVSSGGLAGGLSTDTQYF
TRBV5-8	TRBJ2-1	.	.	TGTGCCAGCAGCTTGCGGGACTTCCACGGCTACAATGAGCAGTTCTTC	CASSLRDFHGYNEQFF
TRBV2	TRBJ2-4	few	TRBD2	TGTGCCAGCAGTTCTAGCGGGGGGGTAGCCAAAAACATTCAGTACTTC	CASSSSGGVAKNIQYF
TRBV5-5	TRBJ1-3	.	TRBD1	TGTGCCAGCAGCCGATTCAGTACAGGGGCCGGAAACACCATATATTTT	CASSRFSTGAGNTIYF
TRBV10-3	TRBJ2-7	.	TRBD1	TGTGCCATCACGGGACAGGGGGGCCACGAGCAGTACTTC	CAITGQGGHEQYF
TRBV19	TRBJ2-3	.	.	TGTGCCAGTAGTATACAGGATTTCACAGATACGCAGTATTTT	CASSIQDFTDTQYF
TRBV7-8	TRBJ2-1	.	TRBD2	TGTGCCAGCAGCTGGACTAGCGGGGGGCTGAATGAGCAGTTCTTC	CASSWTSGGLNEQFF
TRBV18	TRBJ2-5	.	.	TGTGCCAGCTCACCACTAAGAACAGAACAAGAGACCCAGTACTTC	CASSPLRTEQETQYF
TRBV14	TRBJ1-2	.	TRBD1	TGTGCCAGCAGCCAAGTAGGATTTCAGGGGGCTCGAGGCTACACCTTC	CASSQVGFQGARGYTF
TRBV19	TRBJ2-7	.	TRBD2	TGTGCCAGTAGTATTCGAGCGGGGGAATACGAGCAGTACTTC	CASSIRAGEYEQYF
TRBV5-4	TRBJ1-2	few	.	TGTGCCAGCAGCGCCGCAGGAGGCTACACCTTC	CASSAAGGYTF
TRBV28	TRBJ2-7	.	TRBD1	TGTGCCAGCAGTACAGGGGATCGACGCGAGCAGTACTTC	CASSTGDRREQYF
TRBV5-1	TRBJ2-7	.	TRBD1	TGCGCCAGCAGCTACCACGGGACAGCGATCCCCTACGAGCAGTACTTC	CASSYHGTAIPYEQYF
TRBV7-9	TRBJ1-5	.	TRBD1	TGTGCCAGCAGCTTAGGCGTGGGACAGAGCAATCAGCCCCAGCATTTT	CASSLGVGQSNQPQHF
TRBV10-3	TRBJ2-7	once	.	TGTGCCATCAGTGAGTCGGAATCACAGCCCCTCCATTACGAGCAGTACTTC	CAISESESQPLHYEQYF
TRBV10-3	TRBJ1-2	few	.	TGTGCCATCACCAGCAGACGGGAGAGTGGCTACACCTTC	CAITSRRESGYTF
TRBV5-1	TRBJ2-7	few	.	TGCGCCAGCAGCCCACTTGGAGGGGGCAACTACGAGCAGTACTTC	CASSPLGGGNYEQYF
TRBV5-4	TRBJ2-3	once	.	TGTGCCAGCAGCCAACTGCAAGATACGCAGTATTTT	CASSQLQDTQYF
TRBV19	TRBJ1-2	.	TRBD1	TGTGCCAGTAGTGCCACACAGGGGAACGGCTACACCTTC	CASSATQGNGYTF
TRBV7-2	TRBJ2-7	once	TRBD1	TGTGCCAGCAGCTTGGGGGGGCCAAGGACAGGGGGCCACGAGCAGTACTTC	CASSLGGPRTGGHEQYF
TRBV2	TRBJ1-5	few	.	TGTGCCAGCAGAAAAAGGTGGGGACAATCCTATAGCAATCAGCCCCAGCATTTT	CASRKRWGQSYSNQPQHF
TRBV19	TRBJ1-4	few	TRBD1	TGTGCCAGTAGTTGGGGACAGGTACGCCCCGGCGAAAAACTGTTTTTT	CASSWGQVRPGEKLFF
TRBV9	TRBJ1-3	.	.	TGTGCCAGCAGCGTAGGGTCTATGCGCTCTGGAAACACCATATATTTT	CASSVGSMRSGNTIYF
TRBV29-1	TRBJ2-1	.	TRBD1	TGCAGCGCACAGCTGTACAGGGGCAATGAGCAGTTCTTC	CSAQLYRGNEQFF
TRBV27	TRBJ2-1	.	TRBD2	TGTGCCAGCAGTTTACTTGCGGGGGGCGAAAGCTCCTACAATGAGCAGTTCTTC	CASSLLAGGESSYNEQFF
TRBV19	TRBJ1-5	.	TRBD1	TGTGCCAGTAGTATTCGGACAGGGTTTTCCCAGCCCCAGCATTTT	CASSIRTGFSQPQHF
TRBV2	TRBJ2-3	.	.	TGTGCCAGCAGGGGTCTCGGCGGGGGCCCCACAGATACGCAGTATTTT	CASRGLGGGPTDTQYF
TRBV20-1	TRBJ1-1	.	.	TGCAGTGGGACAATACACGCTGAAGCTTTCTTT	CSGTIHAEAFF
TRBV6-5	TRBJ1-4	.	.	TGTGCCAGCAGTTACTCGAGGGAAAATGAAAAACTGTTTTTT	CASSYSRENEKLFF
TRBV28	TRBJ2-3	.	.	TGTGCCAGCAGCTCACGTCAGGGGCGACAAGATACGCAGTATTTT	CASSSRQGRQDTQYF